This TCR beta chain was recorded in a study of blood T cell repertoires in COVID-19. Study background: Samples taken during acute and convalescent COVID-19 were collected in the United States, Italy and Spain. The analysed material was cDNA or gDNA that came from T cells, B-cell-depleted T cells, or PBMCs.

There are 19 residues in the CDR3. V lost 1 base and J lost 0; bases outside the gene matches: 14. Germline V gene data show CDR1 as SGHAT and CDR2 as FQNNGV. In the study's own analysis: Estimation of nucleated cell counts was performed using reference gene primer amplification. TCRdb's table, derived via immunoSEQ multiplex PCR, lists solely in-frame clones and lacks some. That table furnishes V, J and clone size, whereas the DNA furnished D and trimming. The sample contains around 150,000 clones, 80% to 90% of which appear only once. This clonotype was obtained from a man aged 55 to 70 with acute or convalescent COVID-19. The chain employs TRBV11-2 and TRBJ2-5, with 7 nucleotides matching TRBD2. Sequenced: peripheral blood. The CDR3 loop reads CASSLVWRGSPLYQETQYF. CDR3 nucleotide sequence: TGTGCCAGCAGCTTAGTCTGGCGGGGGAGCCCCCTATACCAAGAGACCCAGTACTTC.